The clone carrying this T cell receptor (beta chain) was observed many times. Its specificity is not known. These data come from a study of T cell repertoires in cytomegalovirus infection. Study in general: A matching HLA type, together with CMV infection, was signaled by public TCR beta signatures. Study-level findings and limits: In two of eight donors, the top clonotype was HLA-C-restricted CMV-specific.

TCRdb itself ran the reads through MiXCR, one entry per CDR3 protein. Here the sample spans 300,000 to 400,000 distinct CDR3 sequences, roughly 18% being singletons. Material for sequencing was PBMCs. The source is a human donor in good health (CMV status not recorded). Some clones in this sample may be carry-over from other donors' samples.

The CDR3 is CASTGSMHEQYF. The CDR3 nucleotides are TGTGCCAGCACTGGGAGTATGCACGAGCAGTACTTC. V and J are TRBV12-3 or TRBV12-4 and TRBJ2-7, with a possible D match to TRBD2 (5 bases). Trimming pared 7 bases from V and 5 bases from J, leaving 12 bases between. This CDR3 is 12 amino acids long.